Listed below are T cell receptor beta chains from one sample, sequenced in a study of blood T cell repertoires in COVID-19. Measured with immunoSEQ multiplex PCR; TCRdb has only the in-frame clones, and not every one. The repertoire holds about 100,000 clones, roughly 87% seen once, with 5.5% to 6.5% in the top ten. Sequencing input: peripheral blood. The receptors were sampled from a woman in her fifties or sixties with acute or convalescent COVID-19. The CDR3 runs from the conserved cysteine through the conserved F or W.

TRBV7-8	CASKLAGDTGELFF
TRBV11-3	CASSLDGGSYNEQFF
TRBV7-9	CASSPVGNEQFF
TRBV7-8	CASSPPDRATF
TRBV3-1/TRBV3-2	CASSPGLAVYNEQFF
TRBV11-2	CASSLRGDYSYNEQFF
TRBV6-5	CASSYSGQIYGYTF
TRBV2	CAGKGQGATEAFF
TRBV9	CASSVDLSTGGRSPLHF
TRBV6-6	CASRGQTNEKLFF
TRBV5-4	CASSLGSGAGVSYEQYF
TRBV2	CASSGAAANYGYTF
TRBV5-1	CASTRDRVNEQFF
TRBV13	CASSLAGIAGEEQFF
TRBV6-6	CASSRRTGASSMNTEAFF
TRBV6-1	CASSEVGTVEAFF
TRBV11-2	CASSLVAGGLYEQFF
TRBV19	CASSIDHRGGYTF
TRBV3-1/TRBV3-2	CASSQRPSGNTIYF
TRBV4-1	CASSQDLDTEAFF
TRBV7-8	CASSLQDIWQPQHF
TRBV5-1	CASSLVGRHLSTDTQYF
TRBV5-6	CASSLPGVRETQYF
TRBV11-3	CASSTVRTSGRTYNEQFF
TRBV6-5	CASRLGQNNQPQHF
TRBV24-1	CATSDFRRGGYTF
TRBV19	CASSSSPSRAGTDTQYF
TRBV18	CASSPVGGVGANEQFF
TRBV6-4	CATSGPSSGNTIYF
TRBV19	CASSPLTGSRQPQHF
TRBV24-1	CATSEGGRRSNQPQHF
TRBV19	CASSQGYEQYF
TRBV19	CASSATGNSNQPQHF
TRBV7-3	CASSNSGRHYNEQFF
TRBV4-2	CASSQDRGLAGYNEQFF
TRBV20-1	CSASFTRYGYTF
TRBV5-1	CASNAGADRFTEAFF
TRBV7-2	CASSLDSKSAFF
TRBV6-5	CASTGQGSNEQFF
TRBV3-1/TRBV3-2	CASSQDRVAGVYNEQFF
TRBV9	CASSVDGGATEAFF
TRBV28	CASSPPGLVSHEQYF
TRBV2	CASSALTSWSSGANVLTF
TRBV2	CASREREVRETQYF
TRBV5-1	CASSLAQGEVNGYTF
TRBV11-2	CASSFHSRNSPLHF
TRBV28	CASSLGGTEKLFF
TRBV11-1	CASSLEEEASGNTIYF
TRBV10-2	CASSESGVQPQHF
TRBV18	CASSPQGTGISYEQYF
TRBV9	CASSPQGFNEQFF
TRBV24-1	CATSPSTDTQYF
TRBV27	CASSLSRNGNTIYF
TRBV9	CASSVGQGKLFF
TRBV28	CASSSLGQGAGQHF
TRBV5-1	CASSLERTKDEQYF
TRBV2	CASSVGRDTEAFF